This entry describes one TCR beta chain. Its cognate antigen has yet to be identified. No per-base quality is available; no much larger clone lies one base away. This sample stems from a study of OX40 agonist ivuxolimab in advanced cancers. With regard to the full study: Ivuxolimab was an agonistic, fully human IgG2 monoclonal antibody directed against OX40 (CD134), a costimulatory receptor. Intravenous ivuxolimab was administered to patients every 2 weeks at six dose levels: 0.01, 0.1, 0.3, 1.5, 3 and 10 mg/kg. Of the 50 to 55 dose-escalation patients, hepatocellular carcinoma was present in about 20, melanoma in roughly 15, renal cell carcinoma in 9 and head and neck cancer in 9. In the dose-escalation cohort, around four fifths of patients were male, and the mean age was around 60 years, with a range of 23 to 79. Patients were allowed to have had prior anti-PD-1, anti-PD-L1 or anti-CTLA-4 therapy, and roughly 40% of the dose-escalation patients had been treated with checkpoint inhibitors. Partial responses occurred in three dose-escalation patients: two with cutaneous melanoma and one with hepatocellular carcinoma. The point of sequencing TCRbeta in the periphery was to test whether ivuxolimab changed TCR sequence diversity and drove clonal T-cell expansion. The paper covers the monotherapy dose-escalation part of the phase I ivuxolimab trial, which included N ≈ 52 patients. What the work shows at the level of the full study, not this receptor alone: After ivuxolimab, more expanded clones were found on average in CD8+ T cells than in CD4+ T cells. Partial responders in the 0.1-3.0 mg/kg groups had among the lowest normalized peripheral clonal expansion, especially among CD8+ T cells. At doses of 0.1 to 3.0 mg/kg, clonal expansion of both CD4+ and CD8+ blood T cells was observed from baseline to week 6. Low levels of normalized T-cell clonal expansion were also seen in some patients who did not respond. The antigen specificity of the clonally expanded peripheral T cells was not determined.

Genomic DNA was extracted from sorted cells for sequencing of the TCRbeta CDR3 region. TCRbeta CDR3 regions were sequenced using the immunoSEQ Assay. TCRdb mirrors the immuneACCESS table, restricted to in-frame sequences. Some clones are absent from its copies; in checked studies, under half trace to an unresolved V gene, and the reason for the others is unknown. The table for this sample lists about 69,000 clones; nearly 90% of them were counted only once. About 10% of the sample belongs to the ten largest clones. Sequences SGHVS (CDR1) and FQNEAQ (CDR2) are obtained from the germline V gene. Here V drops 6 bases and J drops 11 bases, and the junction holds 12 bases not matched to any gene. From the cysteine through the phenylalanine, the CDR3 covers 13 amino acids. The CDR3 DNA has 39 bases and is translated from base 1. The trial excluded patients who had a history of autoimmune disease or who were on systemic immunosuppression. Peripheral blood for TCR sequencing was drawn from every dose cohort at baseline, at cycle 4 day 1 and at cycle 7 day 1. Samples came from an open-label, multicenter, first-in-human phase I dose-escalation trial of ivuxolimab. Adults with locally advanced or metastatic head and neck squamous cell, hepatocellular, melanoma or renal cell carcinoma were enrolled in the trial. Before TCR sequencing, CD4+ T cells and CD8+ T cells were sorted from peripheral blood as separate populations.

This chain is built from TRBV7-8 and TRBJ2-5; TRBD1 lines up with 7 middle nucleotides. This sequence was found in an adult with an advanced solid tumor such as melanoma, head and neck, liver or kidney cancer. This sample comprised CD4+ or CD8+ T cells sorted from blood, obtained in a trial of the OX40 agonist ivuxolimab. The CDR3 region: CASRNNRGGEQYF. The nucleotide sequence is given as TGTGCCAGCAGGAACAACAGGGGTGGAGAGCAGTACTTC.